The rows below give T cell receptor beta chains drawn from one sample of a study of T cell responses to AZD1222 COVID-19 vaccine. Libraries were prepared by immunoSEQ multiplex PCR; TCRdb keeps only in-frame clonotypes and omits some of them. The table lists approximately 120,000 clones, about 90% of them singletons. The source was peripheral blood, collected 28 days after the second AZD1222 dose. These TCRs come from an adult who received the AZD1222 COVID-19 vaccine. The CDR3 runs from the conserved cysteine through the conserved F or W. The D gene is left open where the match is weak. Some rows have no size entry. The others give once, few or many, or a class for an expanded clone.

V gene	D gene	J gene	clone size	CDR3 protein	CDR3 DNA
TRBV6-5	TRBD1	TRBJ1-2	.	CATRTGDYGYTF	TGTGCCACCCGGACAGGTGACTATGGCTACACCTTC
TRBV4-3	TRBD1	TRBJ2-7	.	CASSVSPGGGYEQYF	TGCGCCAGCAGCGTCTCCCCAGGGGGCGGCTACGAGCAGTACTTC
TRBV27	TRBD1	TRBJ1-6	.	CASSRTGTPLHF	TGTGCCAGCAGTCGGACAGGTACACCCCTCCACTTT
TRBV6-5	TRBD1	TRBJ1-2	.	CASTPTGSYGYTF	TGTGCCAGCACCCCGACAGGGTCCTATGGCTACACCTTC
TRBV7-2	.	TRBJ2-7	.	CASSLTFPYEQYF	TGTGCCAGCAGCTTAACATTTCCCTACGAGCAGTACTTC
TRBV7-8	TRBD2	TRBJ2-3	.	CASSLVGTSGGDTDTQYF	TGTGCCAGCAGCTTAGTGGGGACTAGCGGGGGTGACACAGATACGCAGTATTTT
TRBV4-3	.	TRBJ2-1	.	CASSQGGWGGHEQFF	TGCGCCAGCAGCCAAGGGGGCTGGGGCGGACATGAGCAGTTCTTC
TRBV6-1	TRBD1	TRBJ2-3	.	CASSEGQVTDTQYF	TGTGCCAGCAGTGAGGGACAGGTAACAGATACGCAGTATTTT
TRBV9	.	TRBJ1-4	.	CASSVGFNEKLFF	TGTGCCAGCAGCGTAGGCTTTAATGAAAAACTGTTTTTT
TRBV19	TRBD1	TRBJ2-1	.	CASSIVWGDRGQEYNEQFF	TGTGCCAGTAGTATAGTTTGGGGAGATCGGGGACAGGAGTACAATGAGCAGTTCTTC
TRBV4-3	.	TRBJ1-1	.	CASRPSAGNINTEAFF	TGCGCCAGCAGACCCAGTGCGGGCAACATAAACACTGAAGCTTTCTTT
TRBV27	TRBD1	TRBJ2-7	.	CASSLSGTGWNEQYF	TGTGCCAGCAGTTTATCTGGGACAGGGTGGAACGAGCAGTACTTC
TRBV5-1	.	TRBJ2-1	.	CASSLLPPGGNEQFF	TGCGCCAGCAGCTTACTTCCTCCCGGGGGCAATGAGCAGTTCTTC
TRBV4-1	TRBD2	TRBJ2-1	few	CASSLGLAGDEQFF	TGCGCCAGCAGCTTAGGACTAGCGGGGGATGAGCAGTTCTTC
TRBV5-1	.	TRBJ1-6	.	CASSLKGGNSPLHF	TGCGCCAGCAGCTTGAAGGGGGGGAATTCACCCCTCCACTTT
TRBV7-3	.	TRBJ1-3	.	CASSLGGLRGNTIYF	TGTGCCAGCAGCTTGGGTGGACTTCGTGGAAACACCATATATTTT
TRBV30	.	TRBJ2-2	.	CAWRVPDSYFTGELFF	TGTGCCTGGAGGGTCCCGGACAGCTATTTCACCGGGGAGCTGTTTTTT
TRBV7-2	TRBD1	TRBJ2-7	.	CASSLVTGVSYEQYF	TGTGCCAGCAGCTTGGTGACAGGGGTATCCTACGAGCAGTACTTC
TRBV3-1/TRBV3-2	TRBD1	TRBJ1-1	.	CASSGTGVGIEAFF	TGTGCCAGCAGCGGTACAGGGGTAGGGATTGAAGCTTTCTTT
TRBV10-1	.	TRBJ1-1	.	CASTDHLDTEAFF	TGCGCCAGCACCGACCATTTGGACACTGAAGCTTTCTTT
TRBV24-1	.	TRBJ1-4	.	CATSAPAPGQSNEKLFF	TGTGCCACCAGTGCCCCCGCTCCGGGGCAAAGTAATGAAAAACTGTTTTTT
TRBV7-6	.	TRBJ1-1	few	CASSLSMNTEAFF	TGTGCCAGCAGCTTATCCATGAACACTGAAGCTTTCTTT
TRBV19	TRBD1	TRBJ1-5	few	CASSDRDLRGQPQHF	TGTGCCAGTAGTGACAGGGATCTAAGAGGCCAGCCCCAGCATTTT
TRBV15	.	TRBJ1-1	.	CATSRGQVNTEAFF	TGTGCCACCAGCAGAGGTCAGGTGAACACTGAAGCTTTCTTT
TRBV19	TRBD2	TRBJ2-7	.	CASSPWTSGNSYEQYF	TGTGCCAGTAGTCCTTGGACTAGCGGGAATTCCTACGAGCAGTACTTC
TRBV2	TRBD1	TRBJ2-7	once	CASSRDREYEQYF	TGTGCCAGTAGCCGGGACAGGGAGTACGAGCAGTACTTC
TRBV4-1	.	TRBJ2-7	.	CASSRELASAYEQYF	TGCGCCAGCAGCCGCGAACTTGCTTCCGCCTACGAGCAGTACTTC
TRBV11-2	.	TRBJ2-1	.	CASSLDHQGLNEQFF	TGTGCCAGCAGCTTAGATCATCAAGGGCTCAATGAGCAGTTCTTC
TRBV7-9	.	TRBJ2-7	.	CASSFRGFYEQYF	TGTGCCAGCAGCTTCAGGGGATTCTACGAGCAGTACTTC
TRBV6-2/TRBV6-3	.	TRBJ2-7	once	CASSPSEYEQYF	TGTGCCAGCAGCCCCAGCGAATACGAGCAGTACTTC
TRBV5-1	TRBD1	TRBJ2-3	.	CASSLVRQGITDTQYF	TGCGCCAGCAGCTTGGTTAGACAGGGAATCACAGATACGCAGTATTTT
TRBV28	TRBD1	TRBJ1-6	.	CASSSGDRENSPLHF	TGTGCCAGCAGTTCAGGGGACAGGGAGAATTCACCCCTCCACTTT
TRBV5-1	.	TRBJ2-7	.	CASSLLTGVGLEQYF	TGCGCCAGCAGCTTGTTAACAGGAGTCGGTCTCGAGCAGTACTTC
TRBV19	TRBD2	TRBJ2-3	.	CASGSPGLASADTQYF	TGTGCCAGTGGATCACCGGGACTAGCTTCCGCAGATACGCAGTATTTT
TRBV4-2	.	TRBJ1-5	.	CASSSGVGNQPQHF	TGTGCCAGCAGCAGCGGGGTAGGGAATCAGCCCCAGCATTTT
TRBV19	TRBD2	TRBJ2-1	.	CARAGTSGNEQFF	TGTGCCAGGGCCGGGACTAGCGGTAATGAGCAGTTCTTC
TRBV7-9	.	TRBJ1-2	once	CASSRTGNYGYTF	TGTGCCAGCAGCCGGACGGGTAACTATGGCTACACCTTC
TRBV29-1	.	TRBJ2-1	.	CSVESKGLNEQFF	TGCAGCGTTGAGTCCAAGGGGCTCAATGAGCAGTTCTTC
TRBV30	.	TRBJ2-5	.	CAWGTVETQYF	TGTGCCTGGGGTACTGTAGAGACCCAGTACTTC
TRBV7-2	TRBD2	TRBJ2-3	.	CASSLVLGRAADTQYF	TGTGCCAGCAGCTTAGTTCTTGGGAGGGCGGCAGATACGCAGTATTTT
TRBV5-4	TRBD1	TRBJ2-2	.	CASSDSTGATGELFF	TGTGCCAGCAGCGACTCGACAGGGGCCACCGGGGAGCTGTTTTTT
TRBV24-1	.	TRBJ2-3	.	CATSARGAGDTQYF	TGTGCCACCAGTGCCAGGGGGGCAGGGGATACGCAGTATTTT
TRBV3-1/TRBV3-2	.	TRBJ2-5	.	CASSQVPGRQETQYF	TGTGCCAGCAGCCAAGTCCCGGGACGGCAAGAGACCCAGTACTTC
TRBV18	.	TRBJ2-7	once	CASSPLGRPHEQYF	TGTGCCAGCTCACCCCTGGGGAGGCCCCACGAGCAGTACTTC
TRBV28	.	TRBJ2-1	.	CASSPSPRSYNEQFF	TGTGCCAGCAGCCCTTCCCCCCGCTCCTACAATGAGCAGTTCTTC
TRBV4-2	TRBD2	TRBJ2-2	few	CASSQVSGVLTGELFF	TGTGCCAGCAGCCAGGTTAGCGGGGTTTTGACCGGGGAGCTGTTTTTT
TRBV5-1	.	TRBJ2-2	.	CASSLTGAGTGELFF	TGCGCCAGCAGCTTGACGGGGGCCGGCACCGGGGAGCTGTTTTTT
TRBV6-2/TRBV6-3	.	TRBJ2-5	.	CASSYQETQYF	TGTGCCAGCAGCTACCAAGAGACCCAGTACTTC
TRBV5-1	.	TRBJ1-1	.	CASSFGTEAFF	TGCGCCAGCAGCTTTGGCACTGAAGCTTTCTTT
TRBV4-2	.	TRBJ1-1	.	CASSQPGQIDTEAFF	TGTGCCAGCAGCCAGCCTGGACAGATCGACACTGAAGCTTTCTTT
TRBV7-8	.	TRBJ1-1	.	CASSLSRLNTEAFF	TGTGCCAGCAGCTTAAGCCGTTTGAACACTGAAGCTTTCTTT
TRBV15	.	TRBJ1-1	.	CATSRDTGHDVEAFF	TGTGCCACCAGCAGAGATACAGGTCATGATGTGGAAGCTTTCTTT
TRBV5-1	.	TRBJ1-1	.	CASSHAGPTEAFF	TGCGCCAGCAGCCACGCCGGGCCCACTGAAGCTTTCTTT